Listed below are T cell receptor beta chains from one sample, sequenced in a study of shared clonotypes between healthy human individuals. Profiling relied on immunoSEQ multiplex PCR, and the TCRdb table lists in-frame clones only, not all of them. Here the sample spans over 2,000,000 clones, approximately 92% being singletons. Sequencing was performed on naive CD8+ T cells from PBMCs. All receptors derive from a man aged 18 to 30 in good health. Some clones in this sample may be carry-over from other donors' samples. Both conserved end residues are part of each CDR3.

CDR3: CASSPNRLGWAGELFF
J: TRBJ2-2
V: TRBV9

CDR3: CASSLGEGKIDQPQHF
J: TRBJ1-5
V: TRBV7-9

CDR3: CASRDRGMNTEAFF
J: TRBJ1-1
V: TRBV28

CDR3: CASSLVVGGAEQYF
J: TRBJ2-7
V: TRBV7-9

CDR3: CSAQEGAGQPQHF
J: TRBJ1-5
V: TRBV29-1

CDR3: CAKGRGAYEQYF
J: TRBJ2-7
V: TRBV28

CDR3: CAISESYLHYGYTF
J: TRBJ1-2
V: TRBV10-3

CDR3: CASSSTGPILYNEQFF
J: TRBJ2-1
V: TRBV7-9

CDR3: CASTPRLGHTNEQFF
J: TRBJ2-1
V: TRBV6-5

CDR3: CAWSVAGYNEQFF
J: TRBJ2-1
V: TRBV30

CDR3: CASSQELWSGRGPGELFF
J: TRBJ2-2
V: TRBV4-1

CDR3: CASSLRLQETQYF
J: TRBJ2-5
V: TRBV28

CDR3: CASSLGRLYNEKLFF
J: TRBJ1-4
V: TRBV7-2

CDR3: CASSFDRADGYTF
J: TRBJ1-2
V: TRBV27

CDR3: CASSLGQANQPQHF
J: TRBJ1-5
V: TRBV28

CDR3: CASSSDRGNTEAFF
J: TRBJ1-1
V: TRBV18

CDR3: CASRDNLNTEAFF
J: TRBJ1-1
V: TRBV13

CDR3: CASSLADREGDTQYF
J: TRBJ2-3
V: TRBV7-9

CDR3: CASSSRTSGRAGVNEQFF
J: TRBJ2-1
V: TRBV9

CDR3: CAGDDLNTEAFF
J: TRBJ1-1
V: TRBV7-9

CDR3: CAISVRREGRYNEQFF
J: TRBJ2-1
V: TRBV10-3

CDR3: CASSVQREGFTSGANVLTF
J: TRBJ2-6
V: TRBV9

CDR3: CASSLYTGELFF
J: TRBJ2-2
V: TRBV27

CDR3: CASSEPSGVYEQYF
J: NA
V: TRBV10-2

CDR3: CASTFIGTDNEQFF
J: TRBJ2-1
V: TRBV27

CDR3: CASNPGTGSYEQYF
J: TRBJ2-7
V: TRBV21-1

CDR3: CASSHPVSTDTQYF
J: TRBJ2-3
V: TRBV7-9

CDR3: CASSGQGPRVEKLFF
J: TRBJ1-4
V: TRBV7-9

CDR3: CASKDRLAYEQYF
J: TRBJ2-7
V: TRBV28

CDR3: CAIRAGQGGYEQYF
J: TRBJ2-7
V: TRBV10-3

CDR3: CASSQDRGTYNEQFF
J: TRBJ2-1
V: TRBV4-2

CDR3: CASSVPRDRVSSSGANVLTF
J: TRBJ2-6
V: TRBV5-1

CDR3: CASSLFSSGGPYEQYF
J: TRBJ2-7
V: TRBV27

CDR3: CASSWRGTGELFF
J: TRBJ2-2
V: TRBV27

CDR3: CASSQAQGLSNQPQHF
J: TRBJ1-5
V: TRBV4-1

CDR3: CASSLAPGTPDNEQFF
J: TRBJ2-1
V: TRBV5-1

CDR3: CASSSPLAGIYNEQFF
J: TRBJ2-1
V: TRBV5-1

CDR3: CASSHKGLEGEKLFF
J: TRBJ1-4
V: TRBV7-9

CDR3: CASAQYYEQYF
J: TRBJ2-7
V: TRBV6-1

CDR3: CASSQDDREQYF
J: TRBJ2-7
V: TRBV4-1

CDR3: CASSFPGQGSVEQYF
J: TRBJ2-7
V: TRBV28

CDR3: CASSVGGRATNEQFF
J: TRBJ2-1
V: TRBV9

CDR3: CARETDAGNIQYF
J: TRBJ2-4
V: TRBV2

CDR3: CASSGDYGIFEQFF
J: TRBJ2-1
V: TRBV10-2

CDR3: CSALGGYHYGYTF
J: TRBJ1-2
V: TRBV29-1

CDR3: CAHAPEQVNEQFF
J: TRBJ2-1
V: TRBV10-3

CDR3: CASGKGTYEQYF
J: TRBJ2-7
V: TRBV2

CDR3: CASSLGVTGGGETQYF
J: TRBJ2-5
V: TRBV7-2

CDR3: CASRAGTGEETQYF
J: TRBJ2-5
V: TRBV7-9

CDR3: CASSQEQAGSYEQYF
J: TRBJ2-7
V: TRBV4-2

CDR3: CASSQELTGTDEQFF
J: TRBJ2-1
V: TRBV4-1

CDR3: CAWSVGIGSYNEQFF
J: TRBJ2-1
V: TRBV30

CDR3: CASSVGPINHNEQFF
J: TRBJ2-1
V: TRBV9

CDR3: CASSQGFGADTQYF
J: TRBJ2-3
V: TRBV28

CDR3: CASSQFRGLADTQYF
J: TRBJ2-3
V: TRBV28